Each of the 30 T cell receptor beta chains below was sequenced from the same sample in a study of early T cells in non-severe SARS-CoV-2 infection (TCRdb year 2021). The protocol used for the library was 5' RACE. TCRdb shows the sequencer as NextSeq 500. TCRdb's own reprocessing of the public reads used fastp at Q25 and MiXCR and kept productive beta chains. Identical CDR3 proteins give one entry, which carries the most common genes and DNA. This sample has approximately 52,000 distinct CDR3 sequences in its table, and 6.5% to 9% of those were observed once. 9.4% of the sample comes from the top ten. The sample was whole blood. Receptor source: an adult who was a healthcare worker with PCR-confirmed SARS-CoV-2 infection or an uninfected control (not recorded which).

This clonotype has a count of ten or more. The chain links TRBV12-3 or TRBV12-4 to TRBJ1-2; 9 positions match TRBD1. Germline trimming cut 6 bases from V and 3 bases from J; bases unmatched to any gene: 8. The CDR3 runs to 15 residues. In nucleotides, the CDR3 is TGTGCCAGCAGCCGGGGACAGGGAGAATACTATGGCTACACCTTC. The encoded protein is CASSRGQGEYYGYTF.

This clonotype was seen only a few times. V gene TRBV11-2 combines with J gene TRBJ1-1, with no clear D. The CDR3 consists of 13 residues. Between the trimmed V and J ends, which lost 3 bases and 2 bases, there was a span of 7 bases. The germline CDR1 and CDR2 sequences are SGHAT and FQNNGV. CDR3 residues: CASSFSRNTEAFF. The CDR3 coding sequence is TGTGCCAGCAGCTTTTCGCGAAACACTGAAGCTTTCTTT. The full variable domain, in which reference TRBV11-2 and TRBJ1-1 provide the parts outside the CDR3, is EAGVAQSPRYKIIEKRQSVAFWCNPISGHATLYWYQQILGQGPKLLIQFQNNGVVDDSQLPKDRFSAERLKGVDSTLKIQPAKLEDSAVYLCASSFSRNTEAFFGQGTRLTVV.

The sample holds many counts of this clonotype. The chain joins TRBV18 to TRBJ1-2; tentatively, D is TRBD1 (5 bases). CDR3 length: 13 amino acids. In germline, CDR1 is KGHSH, CDR2 LQKENI. V was clipped by 1 base and J by 5 bases, with 8 bases between them. The DNA of the CDR3 is TGTGCCAGCTCACCACGAGGGGATTATGGCTACACCTTC. Translated: CASSPRGDYGYTF.

The V and J genes are TRBV10-3 and TRBJ1-2; 7 positions match TRBD1. The CDR3 contains 14 residues. Per the germline V gene, CDR1 is ENHRY and CDR2 is SYGVKD. The junction had 7 bases not matched to a gene; V was cut back by 6 bases and J by 3 bases. CDR3 region: CAISGGTVDYGYTF. CDR3 in DNA: TGTGCCATCAGCGGAGGGACAGTTGACTATGGCTACACCTTC.

This clonotype was counted between two and nine times. The chain is built from TRBV2 and TRBJ1-5; TRBD1 is a possible D gene (5 bases). This CDR3 region has 14 residues. V shed 4 bases and J shed 3 bases, with 10 bases lying between them. Looked up from germline, CDR1 is SNHLY and CDR2 is FYNNEI. CDR3 bases: TGTGCCAGCAGTGCGGGGCGGCTCAATCAGCCCCAGCATTTT. It codes for CASSAGRLNQPQHF.

The chain carries TRBV6-1 and TRBJ1-5; maybe TRBD1 (5 bases). This CDR3 has 17 amino acids. V was shortened by 6 bases and J by 6 bases, with 24 bases between the two germline ends. CDR1 is MNHNS, CDR2 SASEGT, per germline. CDR3 in DNA: TGTGCCAGCAGGGGGACTGCGCGGACGGCTCAGGGTCAGCCCCAGCATTTT. Its translation: CASRGTARTAQGQPQHF.

This clonotype has ten or more counts. This chain connects TRBV5-1 to TRBJ2-3; D may be TRBD1 (5 bases). The germline V gene encodes CDR1 SGHRS and CDR2 YFSETQ. The germline V and J ends were trimmed by 0 bases and 3 bases, with 14 bases remaining between them. This CDR3 has 16 amino acids. The CDR3 region has the DNA TGCGCCAGCAGCTTGGAGGGGCCCCCTATGACAGATACGCAGTATTTT. This gives the protein CASSLEGPPMTDTQYF.

At least ten counts were recorded for this clonotype. The chain carries TRBV4-1 and TRBJ2-2; maybe TRBD2 (6 bases). Trimming took 0 bases from V and 7 from J, leaving 18 bases between them. CDR3 length: 17 residues. CDR1 is MGHRA, CDR2 YSYEKL, per germline. CDR3 sequence (DNA): TGCGCCAGCAGCCAAGATGGACCCCGCGGGGCTTTCGGGGAGCTGTTTTTT. Amino acid sequence: CASSQDGPRGAFGELFF.

This clonotype has a count of ten or more. CDR3 DNA sequence: TGTGCCAGCTCACCAGAACCGGCCAATCAGCCCCAGCATTTT. Its translation: CASSPEPANQPQHF. V and J are TRBV18 and TRBJ1-5; no firm D call. The CDR3 has 14 amino acids. The germline V gene encodes CDR1 KGHSH and CDR2 LQKENI. Trimming pared 2 bases from V and 3 bases from J, leaving 8 bases between.

The gene calls are TRBV6-5 and TRBJ1-2, with D unresolved. Trimming took off 0 bases at V and 4 bases at J, with 9 bases between the two ends. Per germline, CDR1 MNHEY and CDR2 SVGAGI. The CDR3 spans 14 residues. The CDR3 spells CASSYSLASYGYTF. In nucleotides, the CDR3 is TGTGCCAGCAGTTACTCGTTAGCCTCCTATGGCTACACCTTC.

The V gene is TRBV20-1, the J gene TRBJ2-1, with TRBD1 as a possible D gene (6 bases). There are 13 residues in the CDR3. Per germline, CDR1 DFQATT and CDR2 SNEGSKA (reference sequence). The V and J ends lost 8 bases and 4 bases respectively, with 15 bases between them. CDR3 in amino acids: CSTRRDTYNEQFF. CDR3 coding DNA: TGCAGTACTCGCCGGGACACTTACAATGAGCAGTTCTTC.

This clonotype was counted at least ten times. The chain recombines TRBV21-1 with TRBJ2-4; TRBD1 is taken as the D call from the table, unchecked against the DNA. TRBV21-1 constitutes a pseudogene. The CDR3 runs 14 residues. The CDR3 loop is CASSKQGVENIQYF. CDR3 in DNA: TGTGCCAGCAGCAAACAGGGGGTGGAGAACATTCAGTACTTC.

This clonotype was seen repeatedly, ten times or more. The CDR3 nucleotides read TGCGCCAGCAGCCATAGCGGGGGGGACTACGAGCAGTACTTC. Translating it yields CASSHSGGDYEQYF. The chain carries TRBV4-1 and TRBJ2-7; 11 bases match TRBD2. The CDR3 extends over 14 amino acids. Germline loops: CDR1 MGHRA, CDR2 YSYEKL. With V trimmed by 3 bases and J by 3 bases, 1 base remained unmatched.

This clonotype was observed at least ten times. The chain recombines TRBV7-3 with TRBJ1-6; 9 nucleotides agree with TRBD1. There are 16 residues in the CDR3. Per the germline V gene, CDR1 is SGHTA and CDR2 is FQGTGA. V shed 5 bases, J shed 7 bases, and the junction held 9 bases outside the gene matches. The CDR3 is CASSPYRDRVNSPLHF. CDR3 coding DNA: TGTGCCAGCAGCCCGTACCGGGACAGGGTGAATTCACCCCTCCACTTT.

In this sample, this clonotype turned up many times. The CDR3 loop is CASSKQGVEAFF. The DNA of the CDR3 is TGTGCCAGCAGTAAACAGGGTGTTGAAGCTTTCTTT. The chain joins TRBV6-5 to TRBJ1-1, with a tentative D call TRBD1 (6 bases). The CDR3 totals 12 residues. The V and J ends lost 5 bases and 7 bases respectively, with 11 bases between them. Germline V gene sequence: CDR1 MNHEY, CDR2 SVGAGI.

This clonotype was seen ten or more times. The genes are TRBV5-5 and TRBJ1-6; weak D call: TRBD1 (6 bases). The CDR3 is made up of 13 amino acids. With 1 base removed from V and 10 bases from J, the gap between germline ends came to 9 bases. From germline, CDR1 is SGHKS and CDR2 YYEKEE (reference sequence). Here the CDR3 DNA reads TGTGCCAGCAGCTTGAGCAGGGGATCACCCCTCCACTTT. It translates to CASSLSRGSPLHF.

In its sample, this clonotype was seen a few times. The rearrangement links TRBV6-2 or TRBV6-3 to TRBJ1-2; D not resolved. CDR1 MNHEY and CDR2 SVGEGT come from the germline V gene. CDR3 length: 13 amino acids. V lost 5 bases and J lost 3, with 10 bases in between. The CDR3 region is CASSGADHYGYTF. The CDR3 DNA reads TGTGCCAGCAGTGGCGCGGACCACTATGGCTACACCTTC.

This clonotype appeared a few times. The chain joins TRBV10-3 to TRBJ2-3; the match to TRBD2 covers 7 bases. This CDR3 has 15 residues. The germline gives CDR1 ENHRY, CDR2 SYGVKD. After removal of 2 bases from V and 2 bases from J, the junction contained 4 bases not matched to a gene. The CDR3 loop reads CAISEPGLNTDTQYF. CDR3 DNA sequence: TGTGCCATCAGTGAGCCGGGACTAAACACAGATACGCAGTATTTT.

A few counts support this clonotype. This chain joins TRBV6-6 and TRBJ1-3; no clear D. CDR1 is MNHNY, CDR2 SVGAGI, per germline (reference sequence). This CDR3 is built from 12 residues. The ends were cut back, 6 bases at V and 4 bases at J, with 7 bases in the middle. As DNA, the CDR3 is TGTGCCAGCAGCGCCCAGGGAAACACCATATATTTT. This sequence encodes CASSAQGNTIYF.

The sample holds a few counts of this clonotype. J is TRBJ1-1 and V is TRBV5-1, with 7 bases lining up with TRBD1. CDR1 is SGHRS, CDR2 YFSETQ, per germline. CDR3 length equals 15 residues. CDR3 loop: CAVKAPGTANTEAFF. The CDR3 DNA reads as TGCGCGGTGAAGGCGCCGGGGACAGCGAACACTGAAGCTTTCTTT.

About this clonotype: Possible read error: a much larger clone is one base away. The CDR3 DNA follows: TGCGCCAGCAGCCCAGGGACCGAGAACACTGAAGCTTTCTTT. Amino acids: CASSPGTENTEAFF. The V gene is TRBV5-1, the J gene TRBJ1-1; D perhaps matches TRBD1 (5 bases). The germline V gene encodes CDR1 SGHRS and CDR2 YFSETQ. Trimming shortened V by 4 bases and J by 1 base, and 11 bases separated the two germline ends. This CDR3 region has 14 residues.

V gene TRBV14 combines with J gene TRBJ1-5, with 9 nucleotides matching TRBD1. Germline values: CDR1 SGHDN, CDR2 FVKESK. V was pared by 4 bases and J by 3 bases, with 1 base of the junction left unmatched. The CDR3 has 14 residues. The CDR3 loop reads CASSRDRDNQPQHF. The CDR3 DNA is TGTGCCAGCAGCCGGGACAGGGACAATCAGCCCCAGCATTTT.

V and J are TRBV20-1 and TRBJ1-5; D unresolved. The germline gives CDR1 DFQATT, CDR2 SNEGSKA (reference sequence). This CDR3 contains 16 residues. Trimming removed 5 bases at V and 5 bases at J, with 22 bases between. The CDR3 reads CSAAAGVRRVYQPQHF. The CDR3 coding sequence is TGCAGTGCTGCAGCTGGGGTCCGGCGGGTCTATCAGCCCCAGCATTTT.

The chain uses TRBV7-2 and TRBJ2-7; D not certain. Germline values: CDR1 SGHTA, CDR2 FQGNSA. V was clipped by 3 bases and J by 7 bases, with 13 bases between them. The CDR3 sequence is 13 residues long. The CDR3 reads CASSFPPAREQYF. The CDR3 region has the DNA TGTGCCAGCAGCTTTCCTCCTGCTAGGGAGCAGTACTTC.

This clonotype was detected a few times. The gene calls are TRBV28 and TRBJ2-7; no firm D call. The V end was cut by 6 bases, the J end by 9 bases, with 27 bases between. Germline V lookup: CDR1 MDHEN, CDR2 SYDVKM. The CDR3 has 16 residues. The CDR3: CASSSSRITAPEWQYF. The DNA of the CDR3 is TGTGCCAGCAGCTCTTCCAGGATTACAGCGCCGGAATGGCAGTACTTC.

This clonotype showed up just a few times. The rearrangement joins TRBV20-1 to TRBJ1-1; the D is unclear. The length of the CDR3 is 13 residues. CDR1 is DFQATT, CDR2 SNEGSKA, per germline (reference sequence). Trimming pared 5 bases from V and 4 bases from J, leaving 14 bases between. Written as DNA, the CDR3 is TGCAGTGCTCCCTCACTAGCGGGCACTGAAGCTTTCTTT. It is translated as CSAPSLAGTEAFF.

In this sample, this clonotype turned up many times. J is TRBJ2-2 and V is TRBV5-1; D is possibly TRBD1 (5 bases). The CDR3 length is 15 residues. Germline-derived CDR1 and CDR2 are SGHRS and YFSETQ. V lost 0 bases, J lost 5 bases, and 11 bases lay in between. As DNA, the CDR3 is TGCGCCAGCAGCTTGGGGCAGGGCATAACCGGGGAGCTGTTTTTT. Its protein is CASSLGQGITGELFF.

The CDR3 coding sequence is TGTGCCAGCAGCTTAGTCGGAGGGGAGGCCTATAATTCACCCCTCCACTTT. This encodes CASSLVGGEAYNSPLHF. This chain uses TRBV7-9 with TRBJ1-6; D perhaps matches TRBD1 (5 bases). Trimming shortened V by 1 base and J by 2 bases, and 12 bases separated the two germline ends. This CDR3 has 17 amino acids. CDR1 and CDR2 from the germline V gene are SEHNR and FQNEAQ (reference sequence).

The J gene is TRBJ2-7, the V gene TRBV10-1; no definite D call. Germline CDR1 reads WNHNN; CDR2 reads SYGVQD (reference sequence). CDR3 size: 11 residues. Trimming shortened V by 6 bases and J by 4 bases, and 7 bases separated the two germline ends. DNA of the CDR3: TGCGCCAGCAGGCTTGGATACGAGCAGTACTTC. Protein product: CASRLGYEQYF.

The chain joins TRBV3-1 to TRBJ1-2, with D unclear. This CDR3 region has 12 residues. Germline loops: CDR1 LGHDT, CDR2 YNNKEL (reference sequence). With 1 base removed from V and 5 bases from J, the gap between germline ends came to 5 bases. CDR3 sequence: CASSQGRYGYTF. DNA of the CDR3: TGTGCCAGCAGCCAAGGCCGGTATGGCTACACCTTC.